A single sample is the source of the 20 T cell receptor beta chains below, sequenced in a study of shared clonotypes between healthy human individuals. The data were produced by immunoSEQ multiplex PCR, yet TCRdb's version contains in-frame clones alone and is incomplete. The sample lists about 2.2 million clones; 93% were seen once. Terminally differentiated effector memory CD45RA+ cells were excluded from the naive CD8 cells, which were CD45RO-negative and positively selected for CCR7. The sample was naive CD8+ T cells from PBMCs. All receptors come from a man between 18 and 35 years old in good health. Some clones in this sample may be carry-over from other donors' samples.

The genes are TRBV19 and TRBJ2-7; 9 bases agree with TRBD1. CDR1 is LNHDA, CDR2 SQIVND, per germline (reference sequence). This CDR3 spans 15 amino acids. Unmatched junction bases numbered 9, after V lost 5 bases and J lost 4 bases. The CDR3 spells CASSPGGQGTYEQYF. CDR3 sequence (DNA): TGTGCCAGTAGTCCGGGGGGACAGGGAACGTACGAGCAGTACTTC.

The genes are TRBV7-2 and TRBJ2-2, with D possibly being TRBD2 (5 bases). The ends were cut back, 5 bases at V and 3 bases at J, with 10 bases in the middle. The CDR3 is 14 amino acids. Per the germline V gene, CDR1 is SGHTA and CDR2 is FQGNSA. CDR3 sequence: CASSGGVHTGELFF. The DNA of the CDR3 is TGTGCCAGCAGCGGAGGCGTTCACACCGGGGAGCTGTTTTTT.

This chain links TRBV14 with TRBJ2-1; weak D call: TRBD2 (5 bases). Trimming removed 6 bases at V and 2 bases at J, with 17 bases between. This CDR3 contains 16 residues. Germline V lookup: CDR1 SGHDN, CDR2 FVKESK. DNA for the CDR3: TGTGCCAGCAGTCAACGCGCGAGACTACCCTACAATGAGCAGTTCTTC. This codes for CASSQRARLPYNEQFF.

The count of this clone is one. V and J are TRBV25-1 and TRBJ1-4; possibly TRBD1 for D (5 bases). The ends were cut back, 10 bases at V and 0 bases at J, with 18 bases in the middle. In germline, CDR1 is MGHDK, CDR2 SYGVNS. The CDR3 spans 16 residues. The CDR3 sequence is CATGGRAYATNEKLFF. The DNA of the CDR3 is TGTGCCACCGGGGGGAGAGCTTATGCAACTAATGAAAAACTGTTTTTT.

The count of this clone is one. In the same sample, other DNA sequences code for this CDR3. The chain employs TRBV27 and TRBJ1-5; D perhaps matches TRBD1 (5 bases). Germline V gene sequence: CDR1 MNHEY, CDR2 SMNVEV (reference sequence). The CDR3 sequence is 14 residues long. With 0 bases removed from V and 3 bases from J, the gap between germline ends came to 6 bases. CDR3 coding DNA: TGTGCCAGCAGTTTATCCGGGGCCAATCAGCCCCAGCATTTT. This codes for CASSLSGANQPQHF.

The rearrangement uses TRBV7-9 and TRBJ2-5; the D gene is possibly TRBD2 (6 bases). CDR1 and CDR2 from the germline V gene are SEHNR and FQNEAQ (reference sequence). With 5 bases removed from V and 3 bases from J, the gap between germline ends came to 10 bases. The CDR3 has 13 residues. CDR3 amino acids: CASSPSSEETQYF. The CDR3, as DNA: TGTGCCAGCAGCCCATCTAGCGAAGAGACCCAGTACTTC.

This sequence joins TRBV21-1 and TRBJ2-3; the table's D gene call, TRBD2, was not cross checked with the DNA. TRBV21-1 is designated a pseudogene. This CDR3 contains 15 residues. CDR3 DNA sequence: TGTGCCAGCAGCAGAAGCGGGAGGGCCGCAGATACGCAGTATTTT. Protein product: CASSRSGRAADTQYF.

This chain links TRBV27 with TRBJ1-1; tentatively, D is TRBD1 (5 bases). This CDR3 comprises 17 residues. Looked up from germline, CDR1 is MNHEY and CDR2 is SMNVEV (reference sequence). Trimming shortened V by 1 base and J by 3 bases, and 18 bases separated the two germline ends. CDR3 DNA sequence: TGTGCCAGCAGTTTATTGGGGCCAGATCCCGCCTACACTGAAGCTTTCTTT. It translates to CASSLLGPDPAYTEAFF.

The rearrangement links TRBV28 to TRBJ2-3; D uncertain. This CDR3 comprises 16 residues. CDR1 and CDR2 from the germline V gene are MDHEN and SYDVKM. The germline V and J ends were trimmed by 6 bases and 0 bases, with 16 bases remaining between them. The CDR3 nucleotides read TGTGCCAGCAGATCCCTGTCCTTAACTAGCACAGATACGCAGTATTTT. As protein: CASRSLSLTSTDTQYF.

The chain employs TRBV19 and TRBJ2-1; D gene uncertain. The V gene lost 6 bases and the J gene lost 15 bases, with 18 bases spanning the gap. Per the germline V gene, CDR1 is LNHDA and CDR2 is SQIVND (reference sequence). CDR3 length: 12 residues. The chain's CDR3 is CASSPAKHEWFF. The CDR3 nucleotides read TGTGCCAGTAGCCCTGCCAAGCACGAGTGGTTCTTC.

This clone appeared a single time. The genes are TRBV5-1 and TRBJ1-1; D might be TRBD1 (5 bases). CDR1 is SGHRS and CDR2 is YFSETQ in the germline V gene. The germline V and J ends were trimmed by 5 bases and 6 bases, with 11 bases remaining between them. This CDR3 comprises 12 residues. The CDR3 is CASSHRGSEAFF. CDR3 coding DNA: TGCGCCAGCAGTCACCGGGGGTCTGAAGCTTTCTTT.

V gene TRBV5-8 combines with J gene TRBJ2-6; possibly TRBD2 for D (5 bases). CDR1 is SGHTS and CDR2 is YDEGEE in the germline V gene. The CDR3 has 17 amino acids. V lost 2 bases and J lost 0, with 12 bases in between. CDR3 residues: CASSFRVGSSGANVLTF. CDR3 DNA sequence: TGTGCCAGCAGCTTTAGAGTGGGGAGCTCTGGGGCCAACGTCCTGACTTTC.

About this clone: The same CDR3 is also encoded by other DNA sequences in this sample. The chain is built from TRBV5-6 and TRBJ1-1; D uncertain. Germline lookup yields CDR1 SGHDT and CDR2 YYEEEE. V lost 5 bases and J 5 bases, leaving 10 bases between the germline ends. This CDR3 contains 12 residues. The DNA for the CDR3 is TGTGCCAGCAGACGAGGAAATACTGAAGCTTTCTTT. This gives the protein CASRRGNTEAFF. Supplemented by reference TRBV5-6 and TRBJ1-1, the full variable domain reads DAGVTQSPTHLIKTRGQQVTLRCSPKSGHDTVSWYQQALGQGPQFIFQYYEEEERQRGNFPDRFSGHQFPNYSSELNVNALLLGDSALYLCASRRGNTEAFFGQGTRLTVV.

J is TRBJ2-6 and V is TRBV15, with a possible D match to TRBD2 (5 bases). The V end was cut by 9 bases, the J end by 4 bases, with 13 bases between. The CDR3 runs 14 residues. The germline gives CDR1 LNHNV, CDR2 YYDKDF (reference sequence). CDR3 residues: CATIETTGANVLTF. The CDR3, as DNA: TGTGCCACGATTGAGACTACAGGGGCCAACGTCCTGACTTTC.

This rearrangement joins TRBV9 to TRBJ2-1; TRBD1 might be the D (5 bases). Germline V gene sequence: CDR1 SGDLS, CDR2 YYNGEE. The CDR3 runs 13 residues. Trimming stripped 7 bases from V and 8 bases from J, with 16 bases between. CDR3 bases: TGTGCCAGCGGGGCTCTTGTGCCCCATGAGCAGTTCTTC. This codes for CASGALVPHEQFF.

This clone was seen only once. In DNA, the CDR3 is TGTGCCAGCAGTTTCCACCAGGCGCTATTCTTC. It codes for CASSFHQALFF. The chain joins TRBV25-1 to TRBJ2-1; D uncertain. Trimming took off 5 bases at V and 16 bases at J, with 15 bases between the two ends. The CDR3 is 11 amino acids. Looked up from germline, CDR1 is MGHDK and CDR2 is SYGVNS.

The J gene is TRBJ2-7, the V gene TRBV7-2; D is unclear. The germline CDR1 and CDR2 sequences are SGHTA and FQGNSA. The CDR3 is 15 residues long. Trimming removed 3 bases from V and 1 base from J, with 13 bases in between. The CDR3 region has the DNA TGTGCCAGCAGCTTCTATCCCCTGGAATCCTACGAGCAGTACTTC. Translation gives CASSFYPLESYEQYF.

The J gene is TRBJ1-3, the V gene TRBV6-5; no clear D. Trimming removed 6 bases from V and 0 bases from J, with 9 bases in between. The CDR3 consists of 14 residues. From germline, CDR1 is MNHEY and CDR2 SVGAGI. CDR3 loop: CASSTGPSGNTIYF. CDR3 sequence (DNA): TGTGCCAGCAGCACCGGGCCCTCTGGAAACACCATATATTTT.

This clone was counted between two and nine times. The CDR3 coding sequence is TGTGCCAGCAGCACACTCAGGGGGAGTAGCAATCAGCCCCAGCATTTT. Protein: CASSTLRGSSNQPQHF. The V call is TRBV11-2, the J call TRBJ1-5; 7 bases are shared with TRBD1. The J segment lost 0 bases and the V segment lost 5 bases, leaving 7 bases of the junction unmatched. Per the germline V gene, CDR1 is SGHAT and CDR2 is FQNNGV. The CDR3 loop spans 16 amino acids. The complete variable domain, with remaining parts taken from reference TRBV11-2 and TRBJ1-5, reads EAGVAQSPRYKIIEKRQSVAFWCNPISGHATLYWYQQILGQGPKLLIQFQNNGVVDDSQLPKDRFSAERLKGVDSTLKIQPAKLEDSAVYLCASSTLRGSSNQPQHFGDGTRLSIL.

The chain combines TRBV9 with TRBJ2-6; 8 bases align to TRBD1. V dropped 7 bases and J dropped 4; count of bases not matched to a gene: 7. Germline V gives CDR1 SGDLS, CDR2 YYNGEE. This CDR3 has 15 residues. The CDR3 is CASGQGVSGANVLTF. CDR3 nucleotide sequence: TGTGCCAGCGGACAGGGAGTTTCCGGGGCCAACGTCCTGACTTTC.